Presented here are 14 T cell receptor beta chains from one specimen sequenced in a study of T cell repertoires in cytomegalovirus infection (dated by TCRdb to between 2018 and 2021). Sample treatment or condition, as interpreted from the label and publication: in vitro stimulation with specific CMV peptide epitopes to enrich CMV-specific T cells. The listed sequencing device is Illumina HiSeq 1500. TCRdb's own reprocessing of the public reads used fastp at Q25 and MiXCR and kept productive beta chains. Every CDR3 protein is listed once, alongside the most common genes and DNA of its rows. This sample holds a few hundred thousand distinct CDR3 sequences; approximately 25% were observed only once. The ten most abundant clones make up roughly 14% of the sample. These receptors have no known antigen. This sample comprised cultured PBMCs, obtained from culture after CMV antigen stimulation. Source of these receptors: a human donor in good health (CMV status not recorded). Some clones in this sample may be carry-over from other donors' samples.

This clonotype was detected a few times. V is TRBV7-9 and J is TRBJ1-3; D gene unclear. This CDR3 comprises 15 residues. CDR1 and CDR2 from the germline V gene are SEHNR and FQNEAQ (reference sequence). Trimming removed 1 base from V and 2 bases from J, with 9 bases in between. In DNA, the CDR3 is TGTGCCAGCAGCTTAGGGGCTATACCTGGAAACACCATATATTTT. Its translation is CASSLGAIPGNTIYF.

J is TRBJ2-3 and V is TRBV5-6, with TRBD2 identical over 7 bases. This CDR3 comprises 15 residues. V was pared by 0 bases and J by 6 bases, with 7 bases of the junction left unmatched. Germline V gene lookup returns CDR1 SGHDT and CDR2 YYEEEE. The CDR3 region is CASSLAMRERDTQYF. In nucleotides, the CDR3 is TGTGCCAGCAGCTTGGCTATGCGGGAGCGTGATACGCAGTATTTT.

This clonotype was seen a few times. V usage is TRBV7-2 and J usage is TRBJ2-5; 9 bases map to TRBD1. Germline assignment: CDR1 SGHTA and CDR2 FQGNSA. This CDR3 has 17 amino acids. With 6 bases clipped from V and 5 bases from J, the junction kept 16 bases outside the gene matches. In nucleotides, the CDR3 is TGTGCCAGCAGTCGGAGCGTGGGACAGGGATCTAGGGAGACCCAGTACTTC. Amino acid sequence: CASSRSVGQGSRETQYF.

This chain joins TRBV27 and TRBJ2-1; D is unresolved. With 4 bases removed from V and 3 bases from J, the gap between germline ends came to 10 bases. This CDR3 comprises 14 residues. Germline CDR1 MNHEY, CDR2 SMNVEV (reference sequence). CDR3 nucleotide sequence: TGTGCCAGCAGTTCTTTCCTGGTCTACAATGAGCAGTTCTTC. Protein product: CASSSFLVYNEQFF.

Many counts were recorded for this clonotype. This chain uses TRBV7-2 with TRBJ2-7, with TRBD2 matching 12 bases. The CDR3 is 14 residues long. Germline-derived CDR1 and CDR2 are SGHTA and FQGNSA. Unmatched junction bases numbered 3, after V lost 5 bases and J lost 4 bases. As DNA, the CDR3 is TGTGCCAGCAGCCTGACTAGCGGGAGATACGAGCAGTACTTC. Encoded protein: CASSLTSGRYEQYF.

This clonotype appeared a few times. This sequence joins TRBV24-1 and TRBJ2-7, with 13 bases identical to TRBD2. CDR1 is KGHDR, CDR2 SFDVKD, per germline. The V segment lost 4 bases and the J segment 2 bases; nucleotides outside the gene matches: 4. The CDR3 is 16 amino acids. The CDR3 reads CATSETGTSGTYEQYF. CDR3 bases: TGTGCCACCAGTGAAACCGGGACTAGCGGGACCTACGAGCAGTACTTC.

This clonotype turned up a few times. The chain uses TRBV19 and TRBJ2-5; unclear D gene. The CDR3 is 13 residues long. CDR1 is LNHDA and CDR2 is SQIVND in the germline V gene (reference sequence). V was pared by 6 bases and J by 0 bases, with 8 bases between. CDR3 sequence: CASRPPNQETQYF. The CDR3 nucleotides are TGTGCCAGTAGACCCCCCAACCAAGAGACCCAGTACTTC.

This clonotype has only a few counts. This chain joins TRBV27 and TRBJ2-7; 11 nucleotides align to TRBD1. The CDR3 contains 15 residues. Looked up from germline, CDR1 is MNHEY and CDR2 is SMNVEV (reference sequence). After removal of 4 bases from V and 8 bases from J, the junction contained 10 bases not matched to a gene. The CDR3 protein is CASSSRGQGGSQQYF. In nucleotides, the CDR3 is TGTGCCAGCAGTTCCCGGGGACAGGGGGGCTCCCAGCAGTACTTC.

The chain uses TRBV10-3 and TRBJ2-1; TRBD2 aligns across 10 bases. Germline V CDR1 and CDR2: ENHRY, SYGVKD. The CDR3 runs 17 residues. V lost 4 bases, J lost 0 bases, and 6 bases stayed unmatched. CDR3 loop: CAISGTLAGSSYNEQFF. The CDR3 bases are TGTGCCATCAGTGGCACACTAGCGGGATCCTCCTACAATGAGCAGTTCTTC.

V is TRBV4-1 and J is TRBJ1-4; TRBD1 might be the D (6 bases). The CDR3 sequence is 13 residues long. V was trimmed by 0 bases and J by 7 bases, leaving 6 bases between them. Germline assignment: CDR1 MGHRA and CDR2 YSYEKL. The CDR3: CASSQEDSEKLFF. The DNA of the CDR3 is TGCGCCAGCAGCCAAGAGGACAGTGAAAAACTGTTTTTT.

The chain carries TRBV30 and TRBJ2-5, with D perhaps matching TRBD1 (5 bases). The CDR3 is made up of 12 amino acids. Germline-derived CDR1 and CDR2 are GTSNPN and SVGIG (reference sequence). V was cut by 3 bases and J by 5 bases, with 10 bases left in between. The CDR3 region is CAWSRVRETQYF. The CDR3 nucleotides are TGTGCCTGGAGCAGGGTACGCGAGACCCAGTACTTC.

The J gene is TRBJ1-1, the V gene TRBV10-2, with D possibly being TRBD1 (5 bases). The CDR3 sequence is 14 residues long. The germline V and J ends were trimmed by 8 bases and 4 bases, with 17 bases remaining between them. Germline V gives CDR1 WSHSY, CDR2 SAAADI. DNA of the CDR3: TGCGCCAGCGGGGACCGAGCGGGTGGCACTGAAGCTTTCTTT. Translation: CASGDRAGGTEAFF.

The chain combines TRBV19 with TRBJ1-3; D gene ambiguous. The ends were cut back, 2 bases at V and 4 bases at J, with 12 bases in the middle. The CDR3 has 15 amino acids. The germline CDR1 and CDR2 sequences are LNHDA and SQIVND (reference sequence). The CDR3 is CASSIKEPAGNTIYF. CDR3 nucleotides: TGTGCCAGTAGTATAAAGGAGCCAGCAGGAAACACCATATATTTT.

The V call is TRBV12-3 or TRBV12-4, the J call TRBJ2-5; 7 bases align to TRBD2. The length of the CDR3 is 14 residues. V gave up 3 bases and J gave up 5 bases; unmatched junction bases: 6. The CDR3 DNA sequence: TGTGCCAGCAGTTTGGGGGGGACGTCCGAGACCCAGTACTTC. Protein sequence: CASSLGGTSETQYF.